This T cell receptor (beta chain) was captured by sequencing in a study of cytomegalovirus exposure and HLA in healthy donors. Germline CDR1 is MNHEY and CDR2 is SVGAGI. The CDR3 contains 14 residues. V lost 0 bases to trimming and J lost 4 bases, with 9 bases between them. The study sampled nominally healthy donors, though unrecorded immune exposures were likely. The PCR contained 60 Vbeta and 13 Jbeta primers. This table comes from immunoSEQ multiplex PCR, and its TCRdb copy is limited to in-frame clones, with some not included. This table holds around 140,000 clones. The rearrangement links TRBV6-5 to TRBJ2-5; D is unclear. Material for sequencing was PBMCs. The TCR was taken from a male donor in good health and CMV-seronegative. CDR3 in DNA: TGTGCCAGCAGTTACTCGAAGCCCCCAGAGACCCAGTACTTC. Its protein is CASSYSKPPETQYF.